Below, 28 T cell receptor beta chains from the same sample are listed, as sequenced in a study of cytomegalovirus exposure and HLA in healthy donors. PCR used 60 Vbeta primers and 13 Jbeta primers. Here immunoSEQ multiplex PCR was the method, and the copy in TCRdb shows in-frame clones only, minus some. This specimen shows around 48,000 clones; the ten leading clones hold under 3%. Sequencing was carried out using PBMCs. The receptor set was obtained from a female donor in good health and CMV-seronegative.

This chain joins TRBV18 and TRBJ2-2; 11 bases align to TRBD1. The CDR3 length is 17 residues. Germline V gene lookup returns CDR1 KGHSH and CDR2 LQKENI. The trim removed 5 bases at V and 3 bases at J, leaving 8 bases unmatched. CDR3 coding DNA: TGTGCCAGCTCAGAGTTCCCGGGACAGGGGGACACCGGGGAGCTGTTTTTT. Protein product: CASSEFPGQGDTGELFF.

Concerning this clone: Other DNA sequences in this sample translate to the same CDR3. The V call is TRBV30, the J call TRBJ1-5; D unclear. Germline V gene data show CDR1 as GTSNPN and CDR2 as SVGIG (reference sequence). The V end lost 3 bases, the J end lost 4 bases, and 10 bases lay between the germline ends. The CDR3 has 13 residues. This CDR3 reads CAWSLEGNQPQHF. The CDR3 bases are TGTGCCTGGAGCCTAGAGGGAAATCAGCCCCAGCATTTT.

The genes are TRBV30 and TRBJ1-5; D possibly corresponds to TRBD1 (5 bases). The germline V gene encodes CDR1 GTSNPN and CDR2 SVGIG (reference sequence). The CDR3 contains 15 residues. The V end was cut by 1 base, the J end by 3 bases, with 13 bases between. The CDR3 sequence: CAWSGGQGSNQPQHF. The DNA for the CDR3 is TGTGCCTGGAGTGGTGGGCAGGGCTCCAATCAGCCCCAGCATTTT.

The CDR3 loop reads CASSPRRGVYEQYF. DNA for the CDR3: TGTGCCAGCAGTCCACGGCGGGGGGTCTACGAGCAGTACTTC. The V gene is TRBV27, the J gene TRBJ2-7; 8 bases agree with TRBD2. Germline values: CDR1 MNHEY, CDR2 SMNVEV (reference sequence). V shed 5 bases, J shed 3 bases, and the junction held 6 bases outside the gene matches. CDR3 size: 14 residues.

The chain combines TRBV4-3 with TRBJ2-7, with TRBD1 as a possible D gene (6 bases). The CDR3 is 13 residues long. Trimming removed 2 bases from V and 10 bases from J, with 15 bases in between. Germline V lookup: CDR1 LGHNA, CDR2 YSLEER. The CDR3 loop reads CASSQLPGQIQYF. DNA for the CDR3: TGCGCCAGCAGCCAACTACCGGGACAAATTCAGTACTTC.

The chain links TRBV6-5 to TRBJ2-7; 13 bases agree with TRBD2. Per germline, CDR1 MNHEY and CDR2 SVGAGI. The CDR3 length is 14 residues. V shed 7 bases, J shed 4 bases, and the junction held 4 bases outside the gene matches. The CDR3 DNA reads as TGTGCCAGCAACCCGGGACTAGCGGGATACGAGCAGTACTTC. Its translation is CASNPGLAGYEQYF.

Details on this clone: The junction departs from the called germline gene at one end, perhaps through a read error. This same CDR3 is encoded by further DNA sequences in the sample. This chain links TRBV6-5 with TRBJ1-6; D is possibly TRBD1 (5 bases). The CDR3 length is 15 residues. Germline V gene lookup returns CDR1 MNHEY and CDR2 SVGAGI. CDR3 residues: CASSRRPGYNSPLHF. CDR3 nucleotides: TGTGCCAGCAGTCGACGCCCAGGGTATAATTCACCCCTACACTTT.

The CDR3 DNA is TGCGCCAGCAGTTTCACGAGGAGTAACACTGAAGCTTTCTTT. Protein: CASSFTRSNTEAFF. This chain links TRBV5-1 with TRBJ1-1; unclear D gene. Deletions cut 5 bases from V and 2 bases from J, with 13 bases between. Germline CDR1 SGHRS, CDR2 YFSETQ. The CDR3 has 14 residues.

The gene calls are TRBV6-5 and TRBJ1-5; D is ambiguous. V lost 5 bases and J lost 1, with 12 bases in between. The CDR3 loop spans 15 amino acids. CDR1 and CDR2 from the germline V gene are MNHEY and SVGAGI. The CDR3 protein is CASSQRRGSNQPQHF. The CDR3 DNA reads as TGTGCCAGCAGTCAGAGGAGAGGAAGCAATCAGCCCCAGCATTTT.

J is TRBJ2-7 and V is TRBV19, with a weak D call TRBD2 (5 bases). Between the trimmed V and J ends, which lost 1 base and 1 base, there was a span of 5 bases. The CDR3 contains 13 residues. Germline values: CDR1 LNHDA, CDR2 SQIVND (reference sequence). CDR3 amino acids: CASSIGGSYEQYF. For the CDR3, the DNA is TGTGCCAGTAGTATAGGCGGGTCCTACGAGCAGTACTTC.

The genes are TRBV19 and TRBJ2-2; 8 nucleotides align to TRBD1. Germline CDR1 is LNHDA and CDR2 is SQIVND (reference sequence). Trimming at V came to 6 bases and at J to 5 bases, leaving 8 bases not matched to a gene. The CDR3 has 15 residues. The CDR3 bases are TGTGCCAGTAGATGGTGGACAGGGTATACCGGGGAGCTGTTTTTT. Amino acids: CASRWWTGYTGELFF. The whole variable domain, remainder taken from reference TRBV19 and TRBJ2-2, is DGGITQSPKYLFRKEGQNVTLSCEQNLNHDAMYWYRQDPGQGLRLIYYSQIVNDFQKGDIAEGYSVSREKKESFPLTVTSAQKNPTAFYLCASRWWTGYTGELFFGEGSRLTVL.

The chain links TRBV4-1 to TRBJ1-1, with TRBD1 as a possible D gene (6 bases). Trimming cost V 3 bases and J 5 bases, with 16 bases left between them. Germline values: CDR1 MGHRA, CDR2 YSYEKL. The CDR3 is 15 residues long. This CDR3 reads CASSQTGSRGTEAFF. The CDR3 bases are TGCGCCAGCAGCCAGACCGGTTCCAGGGGTACTGAAGCTTTCTTT.

The rearrangement joins TRBV28 to TRBJ1-2; the D gene is possibly TRBD1 (5 bases). V lost 6 bases to trimming and J lost 3 bases, with 11 bases between them. CDR1 and CDR2 (germline): MDHEN, SYDVKM. The CDR3 covers 13 residues. As DNA, the CDR3 is TGTGCCAGCAGACCCGGGACTTACTATGGCTACACCTTC. Protein product: CASRPGTYYGYTF.

The chain couples TRBV29-1 to TRBJ2-7, with 8 bases fitting TRBD1. CDR1 and CDR2 from the germline V gene are SQVTM and ANQGSEA. CDR3 size: 14 residues. The J segment lost 5 bases and the V segment lost 3 bases, leaving 9 bases of the junction unmatched. In DNA, the CDR3 is TGCAGCGTTGACGGGACAGGCCCGTCCAACGAGCAGTACTTC. Translation: CSVDGTGPSNEQYF.

The chain employs TRBV13 and TRBJ2-7; 9 nucleotides match TRBD1. Germline CDR1 and CDR2: PRHDT and FYEKMQ (reference sequence). The CDR3 has 15 amino acids. With V trimmed by 1 base and J by 5 bases, 6 bases remained unmatched. CDR3 residues: CASSLDGTGSNEQYF. As DNA, the CDR3 is TGTGCCAGCAGCTTAGACGGGACAGGGAGTAACGAGCAGTACTTC.

The rearrangement links TRBV7-2 to TRBJ1-2; no firm D call. V was clipped by 5 bases and J by 4 bases, with 14 bases between them. This CDR3 has 14 residues. Germline assignment: CDR1 SGHTA and CDR2 FQGNSA. The CDR3 spells CASSPAGEGYGYTF. In DNA, the CDR3 is TGTGCCAGCAGCCCTGCCGGGGAAGGCTATGGCTACACCTTC.

V gene TRBV12-5 combines with J gene TRBJ1-2, with 8 bases that match TRBD1. Trimming at V came to 5 bases and at J to 5 bases, leaving 10 bases not matched to a gene. This CDR3 is 15 amino acids long. CDR1 LGHNT and CDR2 FRNRAP come from the germline V gene. CDR3 protein: CASGPGPGQGYGYTF. The DNA of the CDR3 is TGTGCTAGTGGTCCCGGGCCAGGACAGGGTTATGGCTACACCTTC.

The chain couples TRBV18 to TRBJ1-3; D is unclear. Germline lookup yields CDR1 KGHSH and CDR2 LQKENI. V gave up 1 base and J gave up 0 bases, with 10 bases separating them. The CDR3 loop spans 16 amino acids. The CDR3 DNA reads TGTGCCAGCTCACCACAAAGCGGAGACTCTGGAAACACCATATATTTT. It yields the protein CASSPQSGDSGNTIYF.

V gene TRBV7-2 combines with J gene TRBJ2-7, with 8 bases lining up with TRBD1. CDR1 and CDR2 (germline): SGHTA, FQGNSA. Trimming cost V 4 bases and J 6 bases; bases outside gene matches: 11. This CDR3 region has 15 residues. CDR3 region: CASSSGGQGVFEQYF. CDR3 bases: TGTGCCAGCAGCTCGGGCGGACAGGGCGTCTTCGAGCAGTACTTC.

J is TRBJ2-3 and V is TRBV9; possible D gene TRBD1, 5 bases. Germline CDR1 is SGDLS and CDR2 is YYNGEE. This CDR3 region has 16 residues. The ends were cut back, 0 bases at V and 4 bases at J, with 15 bases in the middle. CDR3 in amino acids: CASSVGPAGNPDTQYF. The CDR3 bases are TGTGCCAGCAGCGTAGGTCCTGCAGGGAATCCAGATACGCAGTATTTT.

The V gene is TRBV29-1, the J gene TRBJ2-1; tentative D call: TRBD1 (5 bases). Trimming cost V 0 bases and J 0 bases, with 6 bases left between them. The CDR3 extends over 14 amino acids. Germline V gene lookup returns CDR1 SQVTM and CDR2 ANQGSEA. The CDR3 DNA sequence: TGCAGCGTTGAAGAAGGGGCCTCCTACAATGAGCAGTTCTTC. This sequence encodes CSVEEGASYNEQFF.

This chain links TRBV28 with TRBJ1-1, with D hard to call. CDR1 is MDHEN and CDR2 is SYDVKM in the germline V gene. V was shortened by 6 bases and J by 7 bases, with 12 bases between the two germline ends. The CDR3 is made up of 12 amino acids. The DNA of the CDR3 is TGTGCCAGCAGCCGGCGGATCTTTGAAGCTTTCTTT. This encodes CASSRRIFEAFF.

A note on this clone: This CDR3 is also generated by other DNA sequences in the sample. The chain carries TRBV10-3 and TRBJ2-6, with D maybe TRBD2 (5 bases). The CDR3 runs to 15 residues. V was trimmed by 0 bases and J by 2 bases, leaving 5 bases between them. Germline V gene sequence: CDR1 ENHRY, CDR2 SYGVKD. CDR3 in DNA: TGTGCCATCAGTGAGTCCGGGACTGGGGCCAACGTCCTGACTTTC. Encoded protein: CAISESGTGANVLTF.

The chain employs TRBV6-5 and TRBJ2-1; 13 bases are shared with TRBD2. The germline gives CDR1 MNHEY, CDR2 SVGAGI. The CDR3 extends over 12 amino acids. The J segment lost 15 bases and the V segment lost 4 bases, leaving 3 bases of the junction unmatched. Written as DNA, the CDR3 is TGTGCCAGCAGTTCTGGACTAGCGGGGGTGTTCTTC. The encoded protein is CASSSGLAGVFF.

The J gene is TRBJ1-5, the V gene TRBV19; 8 bases agree with TRBD1. The CDR3 covers 16 residues. In germline, CDR1 is LNHDA, CDR2 SQIVND (reference sequence). The ends lost 3 bases at V and 0 bases at J; junction bases unmatched: 4. The CDR3 DNA reads TGTGCCAGTAGTATTCCGGGACAGGTTAGCAATCAGCCCCAGCATTTT. It specifies CASSIPGQVSNQPQHF.

The chain recombines TRBV6-1 with TRBJ1-5; 9 bases match TRBD1. The length of the CDR3 is 16 residues. Germline V gives CDR1 MNHNS, CDR2 SASEGT. Trimming at V came to 2 bases and at J to 4 bases, leaving 6 bases not matched to a gene. CDR3 protein: CASSEIPGQGNQPQHF. The DNA for the CDR3 is TGTGCCAGCAGTGAAATACCGGGACAGGGAAATCAGCCCCAGCATTTT.

The chain has TRBV2 and TRBJ2-5; a possible D gene is TRBD2 (5 bases). The CDR3 loop spans 15 amino acids. Between the trimmed V and J ends, which lost 4 bases and 2 bases, there was a span of 14 bases. Germline V gene lookup returns CDR1 SNHLY and CDR2 FYNNEI. CDR3 protein: CASSVEMGGQETQYF. The CDR3 DNA reads TGTGCCAGCAGTGTCGAAATGGGCGGGCAAGAGACCCAGTACTTC.

This chain joins TRBV28 and TRBJ1-2; unclear D gene. V was cut by 5 bases and J by 6 bases, with 16 bases left in between. The germline CDR1 and CDR2 sequences are MDHEN and SYDVKM. The CDR3 contains 14 residues. CDR3 amino acids: CASSLPVKGDGYTF. CDR3 nucleotides: TGTGCCAGCAGTCTCCCGGTGAAAGGAGATGGCTACACCTTC.